The next 25 T cell receptor beta chains were all read from a single sample in a study of T cell repertoires in cytomegalovirus infection. In TCRdb, the reads were re-called with MiXCR into one record per CDR3 protein. Of more than 150,000 distinct CDR3 sequences listed, approximately 28% are singletons. Sequencing was done on a sample of PBMCs. The receptors come from a human donor in good health (CMV status not recorded). Some clones in this sample may be carry-over from other donors' samples.

The chain couples TRBV6-6 to TRBJ1-1; 8 bases match TRBD1. The J segment lost 2 bases and the V segment lost 5 bases, leaving 7 bases of the junction unmatched. Germline CDR1 MNHNY, CDR2 SVGAGI (reference sequence). CDR3 length: 15 residues. The CDR3 reads CASSPWTGSNTEAFF. In nucleotides, the CDR3 is TGTGCCAGCAGTCCTTGGACAGGGTCTAACACTGAAGCTTTCTTT.

The chain is built from TRBV7-2 and TRBJ2-7; possibly TRBD1 for D (5 bases). From germline, CDR1 is SGHTA and CDR2 FQGNSA. Trimming stripped 1 base from V and 1 base from J, with 11 bases between. The CDR3 has 15 residues. In nucleotides, the CDR3 is TGTGCCAGCAGCTTAGGACAGACGCTGTCCTACGAGCAGTACTTC. It translates to CASSLGQTLSYEQYF.

The genes are TRBV5-4 and TRBJ2-5; D might be TRBD1 (7 bases). This CDR3 contains 15 residues. V gave up 4 bases and J gave up 5 bases, with 18 bases separating them. The germline CDR1 and CDR2 sequences are SGHNT and YYREEE (reference sequence). DNA of the CDR3: TGTGCCAGCAGCCAAAAGGAACAGGGGAGGGAGACCCAGTACTTC. Translated, it gives CASSQKEQGRETQYF.

This clonotype was counted at least ten times. In nucleotides, the CDR3 is TGTGCCAGCAGCCCCGTTGGAAACACCATATATTTT. This codes for CASSPVGNTIYF. This chain uses TRBV7-9 with TRBJ1-3; D unresolved. The CDR3 is made up of 12 amino acids. Germline loops: CDR1 SEHNR, CDR2 FQNEAQ (reference sequence). Deletions cut 5 bases from V and 3 bases from J, with 5 bases between.

This clonotype was counted between two and nine times. CDR3 amino acids: CSVVWRAPTDTQYF. The DNA of the CDR3 is TGCAGCGTTGTGTGGCGAGCGCCCACAGATACGCAGTATTTT. V usage is TRBV29-1 and J usage is TRBJ2-3; D call uncertain. With 4 bases removed from V and 2 bases from J, the gap between germline ends came to 13 bases. The CDR3 contains 14 residues. The germline V gene encodes CDR1 SQVTM and CDR2 ANQGSEA.

In its sample, this clonotype was seen a few times. The chain has TRBV6-6 and TRBJ2-3; D gene uncertain. V lost 2 bases and J lost 2, with 11 bases in between. Germline V gene data show CDR1 as MNHNY and CDR2 as SVGAGI (reference sequence). This CDR3 is built from 15 residues. CDR3 coding DNA: TGTGCCAGCAGTTACGGTCGGGTGTTCACAGATACGCAGTATTTT. It is translated as CASSYGRVFTDTQYF.

This clonotype was counted between two and nine times. The rearrangement joins TRBV27 to TRBJ2-5, with D uncertain. The CDR3 consists of 13 residues. V was cut by 4 bases and J by 3 bases, with 9 bases left in between. Germline CDR1 reads MNHEY; CDR2 reads SMNVEV (reference sequence). The CDR3 region is CASSYLNEETQYF. The CDR3 DNA is TGTGCCAGCAGTTACCTGAACGAAGAGACCCAGTACTTC.

This chain uses TRBV7-9 with TRBJ2-3; D possibly corresponds to TRBD1 (6 bases). There are 15 residues in the CDR3. Between the trimmed V and J ends, which lost 6 bases and 2 bases, there was a span of 15 bases. The germline V gene has CDR1 SEHNR and CDR2 FQNEAQ (reference sequence). The CDR3 nucleotides read TGTGCCAGCAGGTCAGGGGCCCTCTCCACAGATACGCAGTATTTT. Translation: CASRSGALSTDTQYF.

The chain has TRBV4-1 and TRBJ2-3; the D call may be TRBD1 or TRBD2 (5 bases each). Trimming cost V 4 bases and J 1 base, with 12 bases left between them. The CDR3 length is 15 residues. The V gene's germline CDR1 is MGHRA and CDR2 YSYEKL. CDR3: CASSRGTDRTDTQYF. CDR3 nucleotides: TGCGCCAGCAGCCGTGGGACGGATCGCACAGATACGCAGTATTTT.

The chain employs TRBV28 and TRBJ2-7, with D possibly matching TRBD2 (6 bases). V was shortened by 4 bases and J by 2 bases, with 15 bases between the two germline ends. The CDR3 has 15 amino acids. From germline, CDR1 is MDHEN and CDR2 SYDVKM. The CDR3 DNA follows: TGTGCCAGCAGTTCCGGGGGAGCCGTCACCTACGAGCAGTACTTC. It encodes CASSSGGAVTYEQYF.

The chain combines TRBV7-2 with TRBJ1-1, with unresolved D. Germline assignment: CDR1 SGHTA and CDR2 FQGNSA. V was cut by 5 bases and J by 6 bases, with 16 bases left in between. The CDR3 runs to 14 residues. The CDR3 sequence is CASSGGIPGAEAFF. The CDR3 DNA sequence: TGTGCCAGCAGCGGCGGGATTCCCGGCGCTGAAGCTTTCTTT.

This clonotype was picked up many times. This chain uses TRBV5-4 with TRBJ2-1, with 10 positions matching TRBD1. V gave up 7 bases and J gave up 5 bases; unmatched junction bases: 6. The CDR3 contains 14 residues. Germline V gene lookup returns CDR1 SGHNT and CDR2 YYREEE (reference sequence). CDR3 coding DNA: TGTGCCAGCCTCCGGGACAGGGGCAACAATGAGCAGTTCTTC. This encodes CASLRDRGNNEQFF.

The chain joins TRBV7-9 to TRBJ2-1; 7 positions match TRBD1. Gene TRBJ2-7 matches the end of the DNA better, so the J call may be wrong. The CDR3 is 15 amino acids. Germline V gives CDR1 SEHNR, CDR2 FQNEAQ (reference sequence). The CDR3 reads CASSLTGAGGYEQYF. CDR3 DNA sequence: TGTGCCAGCAGCCTAACTGGGGCAGGGGGCTACGAGCAGTACTTC.

Ten or more counts support this clonotype. The CDR3 DNA reads TGTGCTAGTGGTCCCAGGACCAGTATGAACACTGAAGCTTTCTTT. It translates to CASGPRTSMNTEAFF. J is TRBJ1-1 and V is TRBV12-5; D uncertain. CDR1 LGHNT and CDR2 FRNRAP come from the germline V gene. V lost 5 bases and J lost 0, with 13 bases in between. The CDR3 runs 15 residues.

The genes are TRBV19 and TRBJ1-5; the D is unclear. This CDR3 region has 15 residues. CDR1 and CDR2 (germline): LNHDA, SQIVND (reference sequence). Trimming removed 5 bases from V and 7 bases from J, with 18 bases in between. As DNA, the CDR3 is TGTGCCAGTAGTGCCTCCGGGAGCCTCGGACAGCCCCAGCATTTT. It specifies CASSASGSLGQPQHF.

This clonotype was seen a few times. This sequence joins TRBV19 and TRBJ1-1, with TRBD1 matching over 9 bases. Germline V gene data show CDR1 as LNHDA and CDR2 as SQIVND (reference sequence). This CDR3 region has 17 residues. The ends lost 4 bases at V and 6 bases at J; junction bases unmatched: 15. CDR3 DNA: TGTGCCAGTAGTAGAACAGGGGGCCGGTCCCCCCAGCCTGAAGCTTTCTTT. This encodes CASSRTGGRSPQPEAFF.

CDR3 sequence: CASSGESEAFF. CDR3 sequence (DNA): TGTGCCAGCTCAGGGGAGAGTGAAGCTTTCTTT. V gene TRBV2 combines with J gene TRBJ1-1; weak D call: TRBD1 (6 bases). Germline assignment: CDR1 SNHLY and CDR2 FYNNEI. The germline V and J ends were trimmed by 8 bases and 7 bases, with 11 bases remaining between them. This CDR3 is built from 11 residues.

This clonotype turned up a few times. The gene calls are TRBV4-1 and TRBJ1-3, with D maybe TRBD1 (6 bases). V was cut by 3 bases and J by 4 bases, with 16 bases left in between. This CDR3 has 16 amino acids. The V gene's germline CDR1 is MGHRA and CDR2 YSYEKL. DNA for the CDR3: TGCGCCAGCAGCCAGCCTTCATGGGGGCAAGGAAACACCATATATTTT. This gives the protein CASSQPSWGQGNTIYF.

V and J are TRBV20-1 and TRBJ1-2, with 8 positions matching TRBD1. The V and J ends lost 6 bases and 1 base, in that order; junction bases with no gene match: 7. The CDR3 covers 14 residues. Per germline, CDR1 DFQATT and CDR2 SNEGSKA (reference sequence). The CDR3 DNA reads TGCAGTGCCCCGGACAGGGCTAATAACTATGGCTACACCTTC. The encoded protein is CSAPDRANNYGYTF.

In its sample, this clonotype was seen many times. This sequence joins TRBV10-2 and TRBJ1-3, with unresolved D. V was trimmed by 0 bases and J by 6 bases, leaving 9 bases between them. Germline V lookup: CDR1 WSHSY, CDR2 SAAADI. The length of the CDR3 is 14 residues. The CDR3 protein is CASSESSEKNTIYF. The CDR3 DNA follows: TGCGCCAGCAGTGAGTCTTCAGAGAAAAACACCATATATTTT.

On this clonotype itself: This clone may be a read error of a much larger clone one base away. This chain links TRBV6-2 or TRBV6-3 with TRBJ1-2, with D tentatively TRBD1 (5 bases). V was pared by 6 bases and J by 1 base, with 9 bases between. The CDR3 is 13 amino acids. In germline, CDR1 is MNHEY, CDR2 SVGEGT. CDR3 sequence: CASSLDINYGYTF. CDR3 DNA sequence: TGTGCCAGCAGCTTGGACATTAACTATGGCTACACCTTC.

By share, this clonotype ranks as medium-sized. The V call is TRBV7-8, the J call TRBJ2-1; 7 bases line up with TRBD2. V lost 1 base to trimming and J lost 5 bases; unmatched junction nucleotides: 14. The CDR3 totals 18 residues. Germline V CDR1 and CDR2: SGHVS, FQNEAQ. CDR3 in amino acids: CASSLVLGTTLADNEQFF. The CDR3 DNA follows: TGTGCCAGCAGCTTAGTGCTCGGGACTACCCTGGCCGACAATGAGCAGTTCTTC.

This clonotype was seen more than once but under ten times. This chain connects TRBV7-6 to TRBJ2-5; 7 bases are shared with TRBD1. With 4 bases clipped from V and 9 bases from J, the junction kept 11 bases outside the gene matches. The germline gives CDR1 SGHVS, CDR2 FNYEAQ. The CDR3 covers 14 residues. The CDR3 loop is CASSSMGQSPAQYF. The CDR3 nucleotides read TGTGCCAGCAGCTCAATGGGACAGTCCCCGGCCCAGTACTTC.

The chain joins TRBV14 to TRBJ2-7; 7 nucleotides agree with TRBD2. V shed 0 bases, J shed 2 bases, and the junction held 4 bases outside the gene matches. CDR1 SGHDN and CDR2 FVKESK come from the germline V gene. The CDR3 has 15 residues. The CDR3, as DNA: TGTGCCAGCAGCCAAGATGTGGCGGGAGCCTACGAGCAGTACTTC. This translates into CASSQDVAGAYEQYF.

This clonotype showed up just a few times. The chain couples TRBV20-1 to TRBJ2-5; tentative D call: TRBD1 (6 bases). Trimming left V 1 base short and J 1 base short, with 7 bases between. This CDR3 comprises 13 residues. From germline, CDR1 is DFQATT and CDR2 SNEGSKA (reference sequence). The CDR3 region is CSARGTAQETQYF. The CDR3 DNA reads as TGCAGTGCTAGAGGGACAGCCCAAGAGACCCAGTACTTC.